Listed below are T cell receptor beta chains from one sample, sequenced in a study of technical replicates of blood from several donors. Using immunoSEQ multiplex PCR, the repertoire was profiled, and TCRdb retains in-frame clones only, with some absent. In the table there are 50,000 to 60,000 clones, 85% to 95% of which are singletons. What was sequenced was PBMCs. The receptors here all came from a human donor in good health. Some clones in this sample may be carry-over from other donors' samples. Each CDR3 is given without its conserved first and last residue.

J gene: TRBJ1-2
V gene: TRBV19
CDR3 protein: ASSPSGTPAGGYT

J gene: TRBJ2-2
V gene: TRBV13
CDR3 protein: ASSLAGGRPGELF

J gene: TRBJ2-7
V gene: TRBV6-6
CDR3 protein: AAGGYEQY

J gene: TRBJ1-2
V gene: TRBV5-6
CDR3 protein: ASSLGGRGDGYT

J gene: TRBJ2-7
V gene: TRBV5-4
CDR3 protein: ASRRRGGSYEQY

J gene: TRBJ1-1
V gene: TRBV30
CDR3 protein: AWSVRGGAGTEAF

J gene: TRBJ1-1
V gene: TRBV7-9
CDR3 protein: ASSPRSGSNTEAF

J gene: TRBJ1-5
V gene: TRBV7-9
CDR3 protein: ASSRTGASNQPQH

J gene: TRBJ2-6
V gene: TRBV6-5
CDR3 protein: ASSFLTGANVLT

J gene: TRBJ1-2
V gene: TRBV19
CDR3 protein: ASSINTSRGAGYT

J gene: TRBJ2-6
V gene: TRBV18
CDR3 protein: ASSPPQGTGANVLT

J gene: TRBJ1-1
V gene: TRBV6-6
CDR3 protein: ASSRYWDRLNTEAF

J gene: TRBJ2-4
V gene: TRBV9
CDR3 protein: ASSDPGGINEGIQY

J gene: TRBJ2-7
V gene: TRBV14
CDR3 protein: ASSQVGLQPGEQY

J gene: TRBJ2-7
V gene: TRBV7-2
CDR3 protein: ASSLASGRAYEQY

J gene: TRBJ2-1
V gene: TRBV29-1
CDR3 protein: SVGGERREQF

J gene: TRBJ2-7
V gene: TRBV4-2
CDR3 protein: ASSLGQGASYEQY

J gene: TRBJ2-3
V gene: TRBV7-9
CDR3 protein: ASSLSEQSTDTQY

J gene: TRBJ1-1
V gene: TRBV19
CDR3 protein: ASSKTVAVVF

J gene: TRBJ2-5
V gene: TRBV11-1
CDR3 protein: ASSLLGGGRETQY

J gene: TRBJ1-1
V gene: TRBV12-5
CDR3 protein: ASGLAVNTEAF

J gene: TRBJ2-3
V gene: TRBV14
CDR3 protein: ASSQGMGRDTQY

J gene: TRBJ2-3
V gene: TRBV5-1
CDR3 protein: ASSADTVLEY

J gene: TRBJ2-7
V gene: TRBV29-1
CDR3 protein: SAGTSGSYEQY

J gene: TRBJ2-2
V gene: TRBV7-9
CDR3 protein: ASSQVWGAGELF

J gene: TRBJ2-1
V gene: TRBV4-1
CDR3 protein: ASSLGTSRHNEQF

J gene: TRBJ1-6
V gene: TRBV5-6
CDR3 protein: ASSLDSYSPLH

J gene: TRBJ1-5
V gene: TRBV6-5
CDR3 protein: ASRVNRGNQPQH

J gene: TRBJ2-6
V gene: TRBV7-9
CDR3 protein: ASSLDGSSGANVLT

J gene: TRBJ2-3
V gene: TRBV7-3
CDR3 protein: ASSPTSDSTDTQY

J gene: TRBJ2-5
V gene: TRBV21-1
CDR3 protein: ASSRDSQETQY

J gene: TRBJ2-1
V gene: TRBV4-1
CDR3 protein: ASSQGTSGGAGSYNEQF

J gene: TRBJ1-1
V gene: TRBV6-1
CDR3 protein: ASFRGRETEAF

J gene: TRBJ2-1
V gene: TRBV4-1
CDR3 protein: ASSQDQWLANEQF

J gene: TRBJ2-2
V gene: TRBV7-9
CDR3 protein: ASSRPGLRDTGELF

J gene: TRBJ1-1
V gene: TRBV28
CDR3 protein: ASSLFGITGGPECAF

J gene: TRBJ1-6
V gene: TRBV30
CDR3 protein: AWSSKRTLH

J gene: TRBJ2-3
V gene: TRBV6-4
CDR3 protein: ASSTGEGADTQY

J gene: TRBJ2-6
V gene: TRBV4-1
CDR3 protein: ASSPAGGSGANVLT

J gene: TRBJ2-7
V gene: TRBV7-6
CDR3 protein: ASSRHGGGTAEQY

J gene: TRBJ1-1
V gene: TRBV7-2
CDR3 protein: ASSYQGKNTEAF

J gene: TRBJ2-1
V gene: TRBV27
CDR3 protein: ASSRLASAHNEQF

J gene: TRBJ2-5
V gene: TRBV2
CDR3 protein: ASSEAIWQQGIQETQY

J gene: TRBJ2-1
V gene: TRBV7-9
CDR3 protein: ASSLALRGGDNEQF

J gene: TRBJ2-3
V gene: TRBV11-2
CDR3 protein: ASSQRNYPPQDTQY

J gene: TRBJ2-3
V gene: TRBV9
CDR3 protein: ASSVEGAGGGDTQY

J gene: TRBJ1-6
V gene: TRBV25-1
CDR3 protein: ASSDYRGQGRNSPLH

J gene: TRBJ1-6
V gene: TRBV2
CDR3 protein: AGQRDRNSPLH

J gene: TRBJ1-4
V gene: TRBV9
CDR3 protein: ASSVSGTVNEKLF

J gene: TRBJ2-5
V gene: TRBV7-2
CDR3 protein: ASSRGRRETQY

J gene: TRBJ2-1
V gene: TRBV7-9
CDR3 protein: ASSLMRAGAGGYNEQF

J gene: TRBJ1-1
V gene: TRBV18
CDR3 protein: ASSPLQGQNTEAF

J gene: TRBJ2-1
V gene: TRBV18
CDR3 protein: ASSPGTGGEQF

J gene: TRBJ2-5
V gene: TRBV15
CDR3 protein: ATSRGTSGGAQETQY